The clone carrying this TCR beta chain rates as large (0.1 to 1%). Its target is not known. These data come from a study of liver allograft versus peripheral blood T cells. Study-wide background: The authors compared T cell receptor repertoires in transplanted livers with those in the peripheral blood of recipients. Broader study findings: Repertoires of T cell receptors that resided inside liver allografts reportedly differed from those in peripheral blood.

Germline CDR1 is LNHDA and CDR2 is SQIVND (reference sequence). The CDR3 is 13 amino acids. Trimming took off 3 bases at V and 7 bases at J, with 12 bases between the two ends. TCRdb processed the reads anew with MiXCR; each CDR3 protein has one entry. The data contain approximately 1,000 distinct CDR3 sequences, approximately 19% of them singletons. J is TRBJ1-2 and V is TRBV19; D not resolved. This TCR came from a human patient who had a liver transplant. Some of these T cells may belong to the graft donor. This CDR3 is CASSIEGSVGYTF. In DNA, the CDR3 is TGTGCCAGTAGTATTGAGGGTTCGGTTGGCTACACCTTC.